A selection of T cell receptor beta chains follows, all from one sample in a study of blood T cell repertoires in COVID-19. Method: immunoSEQ multiplex PCR; TCRdb's copy keeps in-frame clones and lacks some. The sample includes 70,000 to 80,000 clones, more than 75% of them seen just once. Specimen: peripheral blood. The receptors here all came from a human donor in a cohort sampled during active COVID-19. The CDR3 runs from the conserved cysteine through the conserved F or W. D genes are given only for firm matches. Size is omitted from some rows. Given values are once, few, many or a class for expanded clones.

d_gene	j_gene	abundance	v_gene	CDR3aa	CDR3nt
TRBD1	TRBJ1-1	.	TRBV7-2	CASSLTGGETEAFF	TGTGCCAGCAGCTTGACAGGGGGCGAGACTGAAGCTTTCTTT
.	TRBJ2-1	.	TRBV27	CASSLAPARWQFF	TGTGCCAGCAGTTTAGCCCCCGCTAGGTGGCAGTTCTTC
.	TRBJ1-5	.	TRBV10-2	CASSVQGDQPQHF	TGCGCCAGCAGTGTACAGGGTGATCAGCCCCAGCATTTT
.	TRBJ2-7	.	TRBV11-3	CASSIQGGEQYF	TGTGCCAGCAGCATACAGGGCGGCGAGCAGTACTTC
.	TRBJ2-2	.	TRBV11-2	CASTPGGPMTGELFF	TGTGCCAGCACCCCGGGGGGCCCGATGACCGGGGAGCTGTTTTTT
TRBD1	TRBJ2-5	once	TRBV7-3	CASSSGGQGGETQYF	TGTGCCAGCAGCTCCGGCGGACAGGGCGGTGAGACCCAGTACTTC
TRBD2	TRBJ2-5	.	TRBV5-1	CASVAGGPGQETQYF	TGCGCCAGCGTAGCGGGAGGGCCGGGACAAGAGACCCAGTACTTC
.	TRBJ1-6	.	TRBV23-1	CASRTNPGTVPFSPLHF	TGCGCCAGCAGAACCAATCCTGGAACAGTTCCTTTTTCACCCCTCCACTTT
.	TRBJ2-7	.	TRBV28	CASSSPRREFSYEQYF	TGTGCCAGCAGTTCCCCCCGACGGGAGTTCTCCTACGAGCAGTACTTC
.	TRBJ2-6	.	TRBV5-1	CASSLTRTGSSGANVLTF	TGCGCCAGCAGCCTGACGCGTACAGGGTCCTCTGGGGCCAACGTCCTGACTTTC
.	TRBJ1-5	.	TRBV28	CASSSPSRMEQPQHF	TGTGCCAGCAGTAGCCCTTCGAGGATGGAACAGCCCCAGCATTTT
TRBD2	TRBJ2-7	.	TRBV5-1	CASSFTSGGYEQYF	TGCGCCAGCAGCTTCACTAGCGGGGGCTACGAGCAGTACTTC
.	TRBJ2-3	.	TRBV11-1	CASSLAFRETQYF	TGTGCCAGCAGCTTAGCGTTTCGGGAGACGCAGTATTTT
TRBD2	TRBJ2-7	.	TRBV29-1	CSVDGTSGSSYEQYF	TGCAGCGTTGACGGGACTAGCGGGAGCTCATACGAGCAGTACTTC
.	TRBJ2-7	.	TRBV6-5	CASSSFSYEQYF	TGTGCCAGCAGTTCGTTCTCCTACGAGCAGTACTTC
.	TRBJ2-1	.	TRBV24-1	CATSDMSGGTYNEQFF	TGTGCCACCAGTGATATGAGCGGAGGAACCTACAATGAGCAGTTCTTC
TRBD1	TRBJ1-5	.	TRBV25-1	CASSASTGERLNQPQHF	TGTGCCAGCAGTGCGAGTACAGGGGAGAGATTAAATCAGCCCCAGCATTTT
.	TRBJ2-2	.	TRBV10-3	CAISEGSRTGGTLRAGELFF	TGTGCCATCAGTGAGGGCTCGAGGACAGGCGGGACGTTGAGAGCCGGGGAGCTGTTTTTT
TRBD1	TRBJ1-1	few	TRBV3-1/TRBV3-2	CASSQSPGGLTEAFF	TGTGCCAGCAGCCAGAGCCCAGGGGGTTTGACTGAAGCTTTCTTT
TRBD1	TRBJ1-1	.	TRBV5-1	CASSLAQGITEAFF	TGCGCCAGCAGCTTGGCACAGGGGATTACTGAAGCTTTCTTT
TRBD1	TRBJ1-1	once	TRBV5-8	CASSRQGATTEAFF	TGTGCCAGCAGTCGACAGGGGGCCACGACTGAAGCTTTCTTT
TRBD2	TRBJ2-1	.	TRBV10-3	CAISTTGTSGRVEQFF	TGTGCCATCAGTACGACCGGGACTAGCGGGAGAGTTGAGCAGTTCTTC
.	TRBJ2-2	.	TRBV11-2	CASSPASQGYTGELFF	TGTGCCAGCAGCCCAGCCTCCCAGGGATACACCGGGGAGCTGTTTTTT
.	TRBJ1-5	few	TRBV19	CASSITGSNQPQHF	TGTGCCAGTAGTATTACGGGAAGCAATCAGCCCCAGCATTTT
.	TRBJ1-3	few	TRBV3-1/TRBV3-2	CASSQEIRAAGNTIYF	TGTGCCAGCAGCCAAGAGATCAGGGCGGCTGGAAACACCATATATTTT
TRBD2	TRBJ2-3	.	TRBV5-5	CASSLDPGLAGGGDTQYF	TGTGCCAGCAGCTTGGACCCGGGACTAGCGGGGGGTGGAGATACGCAGTATTTT
TRBD1	TRBJ1-2	.	TRBV28	CASSSGQGRAWGYTF	TGTGCCAGCAGTTCCGGACAGGGAAGGGCGTGGGGCTACACCTTC
.	TRBJ1-1	once	TRBV7-8	CASSLGNREEAFF	TGTGCCAGCAGCTTAGGGAACAGGGAAGAAGCTTTCTTT
.	TRBJ2-3	.	TRBV5-1	CASSLTGSQRPDTQYF	TGCGCCAGCAGCTTGACCGGGAGTCAGAGACCAGATACGCAGTATTTT
.	TRBJ2-5	.	TRBV2	CASSVLSGQETQYF	TGTGCCAGCAGTGTGTTGTCAGGCCAAGAGACCCAGTACTTC
.	TRBJ1-6	once	TRBV28	CASSPGQSSYNSPLHF	TGTGCCAGCAGCCCTGGACAGAGCTCCTATAATTCACCCCTCCACTTT
.	TRBJ2-2	once	TRBV5-5	CASSFTSTPNTGELFF	TGTGCCAGCAGCTTTACTAGTACCCCGAACACCGGGGAGCTGTTTTTT
.	TRBJ1-5	.	TRBV21-1	CASSKVSRGVQPQHF	TGTGCCAGCAGCAAAGTAAGCAGGGGGGTTCAGCCCCAGCATTTT
.	TRBJ1-2	.	TRBV5-1	CASSSRTVSNYGYTF	TGCGCCAGCAGCTCTAGGACAGTTTCTAACTATGGCTACACCTTC
TRBD1	TRBJ1-1	once	TRBV29-1	CSAPGQGIAEAFF	TGCAGCGCCCCGGGACAGGGAATAGCTGAAGCTTTCTTT
TRBD1	TRBJ1-5	.	TRBV4-2	CASSEGQGFNQPQHF	TGTGCCAGCAGCGAGGGACAGGGCTTCAATCAGCCCCAGCATTTT
TRBD1	TRBJ1-4	.	TRBV7-9	CASSFTGPGGEKLFF	TGTGCCAGCAGCTTTACTGGCCCAGGGGGAGAAAAACTGTTTTTT
.	TRBJ1-2	.	TRBV2	CASRGQFNYGYTF	TGTGCCAGCAGAGGACAGTTTAACTATGGCTACACCTTC
.	TRBJ1-2	.	TRBV5-1	CASSLVVGDYGGYTF	TGCGCCAGCAGCTTGGTCGTGGGGGACTATGGTGGCTACACCTTC
.	TRBJ1-3	.	TRBV6-5	CASSPNGFGNTIYF	TGTGCCAGCAGCCCCAATGGCTTTGGAAACACCATATATTTT
.	TRBJ1-1	few	TRBV5-1	CASQTLPTSNTEAFF	TGCGCCAGCCAGACCCTACCGACAAGTAACACTGAAGCTTTCTTT
TRBD1	TRBJ1-2	.	TRBV28	CASSTTGGEGYTF	TGTGCCAGCAGTACCACAGGGGGCGAAGGCTACACCTTC
TRBD1	TRBJ1-1	.	TRBV4-1	CASSQGRGQEVTEAFF	TGCGCCAGCAGCCAAGGGAGGGGGCAGGAGGTCACTGAAGCTTTCTTT
TRBD1	TRBJ1-1	.	TRBV5-1	CASSWGDRGSTEAFF	TGCGCCAGCAGCTGGGGGGACAGGGGCAGTACTGAAGCTTTCTTT
TRBD2	TRBJ2-7	.	TRBV28	CASSFGDRRTASGRNIAYF	TGTGCCAGCAGTTTTGGCGATAGGAGGACCGCTAGCGGGAGGAACATAGCGTACTTC
.	TRBJ1-5	.	TRBV2	CATRGEGQPQHF	TGTGCCACACGGGGGGAGGGTCAGCCCCAGCATTTT
TRBD1	TRBJ1-5	.	TRBV5-6	CASSLKGQFYQPQHF	TGTGCCAGCAGCTTGAAGGGACAGTTTTATCAGCCCCAGCATTTT
TRBD1	TRBJ2-2	.	TRBV25-1	CASSRDRGYTGELFF	TGTGCCAGCAGCCGAGACAGGGGGTACACCGGGGAGCTGTTTTTT
TRBD2	TRBJ2-2	.	TRBV28	CATLRGGQTGELFF	TGTGCCACCCTGCGGGGGGGGCAGACCGGGGAGCTGTTTTTT
TRBD1	TRBJ1-5	.	TRBV5-5	CASSREGTGYSQPQHF	TGTGCCAGCAGCCGCGAAGGGACAGGGTATTCGCAGCCCCAGCATTTT
TRBD2	TRBJ2-1	.	TRBV27	CASSSEVAGGYNEQFF	TGTGCCAGCAGTTCCGAGGTAGCGGGAGGGTACAATGAGCAGTTCTTC
.	TRBJ1-4	.	TRBV15	CATSRDRGFEKLFF	TGTGCCACCAGCAGAGACAGGGGCTTTGAAAAACTGTTTTTT
TRBD1	TRBJ2-7	.	TRBV7-2	CASSPGQGKNEQCF	TGTGCCAGCAGCCCGGGACAGGGTAAGAACGAGCAGTGCTTC
.	TRBJ2-3	.	TRBV24-1	CATSDWAGRSTDTQYF	TGTGCCACCAGTGATTGGGCAGGGCGGAGCACAGATACGCAGTATTTT
TRBD1	TRBJ1-5	.	TRBV2	CASSEGTGGYQPQHF	TGTGCCAGCAGTGAAGGGACAGGGGGCTATCAGCCCCAGCATTTT